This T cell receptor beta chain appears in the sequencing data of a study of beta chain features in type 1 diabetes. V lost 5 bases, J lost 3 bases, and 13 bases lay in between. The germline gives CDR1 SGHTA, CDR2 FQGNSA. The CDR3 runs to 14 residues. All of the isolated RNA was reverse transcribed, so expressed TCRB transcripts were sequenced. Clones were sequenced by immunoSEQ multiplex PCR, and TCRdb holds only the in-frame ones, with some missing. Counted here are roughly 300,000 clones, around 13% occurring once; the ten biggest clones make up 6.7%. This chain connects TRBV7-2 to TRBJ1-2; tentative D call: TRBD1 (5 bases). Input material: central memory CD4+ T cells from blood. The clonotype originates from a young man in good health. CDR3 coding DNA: TGTGCCAGCAGCCTAGGGGCGGCAGACTATGGCTACACCTTC. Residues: CASSLGAADYGYTF.